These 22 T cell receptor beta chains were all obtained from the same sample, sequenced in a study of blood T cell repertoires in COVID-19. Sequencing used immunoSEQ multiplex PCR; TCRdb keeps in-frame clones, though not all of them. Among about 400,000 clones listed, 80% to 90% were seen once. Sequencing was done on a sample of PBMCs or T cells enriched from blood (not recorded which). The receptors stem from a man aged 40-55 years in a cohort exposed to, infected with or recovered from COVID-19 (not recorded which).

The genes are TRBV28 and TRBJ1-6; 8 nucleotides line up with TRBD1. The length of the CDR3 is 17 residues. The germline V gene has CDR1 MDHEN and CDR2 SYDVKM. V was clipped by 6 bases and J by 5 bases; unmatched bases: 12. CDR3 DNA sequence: TGTGCCAGCAGCCGTACTTTTGGGACAGGCAATAATTCACCCCTCCACTTT. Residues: CASSRTFGTGNNSPLHF.

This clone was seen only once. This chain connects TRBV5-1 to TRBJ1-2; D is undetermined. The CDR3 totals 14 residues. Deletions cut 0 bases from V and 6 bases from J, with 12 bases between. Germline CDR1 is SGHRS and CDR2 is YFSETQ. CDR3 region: CASSLDRGEDGYTF. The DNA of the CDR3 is TGCGCCAGCAGCTTGGATCGGGGTGAGGATGGCTACACCTTC.

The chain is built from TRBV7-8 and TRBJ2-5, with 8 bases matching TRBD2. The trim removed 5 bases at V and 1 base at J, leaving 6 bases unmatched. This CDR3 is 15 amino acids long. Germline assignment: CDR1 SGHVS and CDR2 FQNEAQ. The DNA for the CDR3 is TGTGCCAGCAGCAAGACTAGCGCCGTCCAAGAGACCCAGTACTTC. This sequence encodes CASSKTSAVQETQYF.

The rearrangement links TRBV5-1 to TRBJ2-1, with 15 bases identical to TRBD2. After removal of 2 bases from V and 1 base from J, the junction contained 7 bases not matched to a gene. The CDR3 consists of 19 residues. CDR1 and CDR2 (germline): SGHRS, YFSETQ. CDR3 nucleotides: TGCGCCAGCAGCTTAACTGGACTAGCGGGAGGGCCTTCCTACAATGAGCAGTTCTTC. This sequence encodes CASSLTGLAGGPSYNEQFF.

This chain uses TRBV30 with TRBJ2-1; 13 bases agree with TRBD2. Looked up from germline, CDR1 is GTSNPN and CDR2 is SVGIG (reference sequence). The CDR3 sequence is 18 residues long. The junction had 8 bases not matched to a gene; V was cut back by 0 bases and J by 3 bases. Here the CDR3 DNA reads TGTGCCTGGAGTGTTCCCAGGACTAGCGGGAGAATCTACAATGAGCAGTTCTTC. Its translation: CAWSVPRTSGRIYNEQFF. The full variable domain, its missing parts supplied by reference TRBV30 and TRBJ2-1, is SQTIHQWPATLVQPVGSPLSLECTVEGTSNPNLYWYRQAAGRGLQLLFYSVGIGQISSEVPQNLSASRPQDRQFILSSKKLLLSDSGFYLCAWSVPRTSGRIYNEQFFGPGTRLTVL.

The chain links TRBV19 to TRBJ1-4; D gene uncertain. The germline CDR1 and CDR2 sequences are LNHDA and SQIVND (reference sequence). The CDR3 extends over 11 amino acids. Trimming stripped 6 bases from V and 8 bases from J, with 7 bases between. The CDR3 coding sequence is TGTGCCAGTAGCCCGGGGGAAAAACTGTTTTTT. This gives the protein CASSPGEKLFF.

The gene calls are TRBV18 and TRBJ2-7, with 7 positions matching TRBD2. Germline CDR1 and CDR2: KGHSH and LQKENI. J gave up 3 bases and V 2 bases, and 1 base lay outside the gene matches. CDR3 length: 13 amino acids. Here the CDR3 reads CASSPRDYYEQYF. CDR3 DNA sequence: TGTGCCAGCTCACCAAGGGACTACTACGAGCAGTACTTC. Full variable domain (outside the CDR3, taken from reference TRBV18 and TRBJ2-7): NAGVMQNPRHLVRRRGQEARLRCSPMKGHSHVYWYRQLPEEGLKFMVYLQKENIIDESGMPKERFSAEFPKEGPSILRIQQVVRGDSAAYFCASSPRDYYEQYFGPGTRLTVT.

In DNA form, the CDR3 reads TGTGCCAGCAGCCAAGCCGTGGTCCGACAGGGACGCGCCTATGGCTACACCTTC. This sequence encodes CASSQAVVRQGRAYGYTF. This chain connects TRBV3-1 (or the pseudogene TRBV3-2) to TRBJ1-2, with 7 bases identical to TRBD1. Trimming took 1 base from V and 4 from J; bases not matched to a gene: 15. In germline, CDR1 is LGHDT, CDR2 YNNKEL (reference sequence). This CDR3 has 18 residues.

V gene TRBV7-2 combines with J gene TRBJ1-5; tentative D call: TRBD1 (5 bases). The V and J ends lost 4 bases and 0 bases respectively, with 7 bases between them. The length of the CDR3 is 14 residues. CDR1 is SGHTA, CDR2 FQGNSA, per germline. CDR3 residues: CASSSQGSNQPQHF. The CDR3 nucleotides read TGTGCCAGCAGCTCCCAGGGTAGCAATCAGCCCCAGCATTTT.

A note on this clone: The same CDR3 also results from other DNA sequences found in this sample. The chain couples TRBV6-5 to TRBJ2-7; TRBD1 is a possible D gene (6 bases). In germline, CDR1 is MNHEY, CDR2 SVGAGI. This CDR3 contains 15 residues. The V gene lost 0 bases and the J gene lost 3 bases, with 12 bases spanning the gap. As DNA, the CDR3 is TGTGCCAGCAGTTACTCCCCCGGACAGAGCTACGAGCAGTACTTC. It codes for CASSYSPGQSYEQYF.

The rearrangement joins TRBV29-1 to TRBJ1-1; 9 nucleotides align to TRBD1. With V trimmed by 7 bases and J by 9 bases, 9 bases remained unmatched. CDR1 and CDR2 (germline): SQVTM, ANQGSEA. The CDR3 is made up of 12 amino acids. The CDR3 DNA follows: TGCAGCGGTGGACAGGGGATCGGTCAAGCTTTCTTT. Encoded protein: CSGGQGIGQAFF.

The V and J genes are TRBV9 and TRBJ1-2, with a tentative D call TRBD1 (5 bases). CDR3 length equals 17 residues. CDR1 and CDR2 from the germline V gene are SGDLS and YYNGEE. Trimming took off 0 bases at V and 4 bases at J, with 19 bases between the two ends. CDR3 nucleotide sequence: TGTGCCAGCAGCGTAGTTACAGGACCTAGTTCTAGCTATGGCTACACCTTC. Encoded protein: CASSVVTGPSSSYGYTF. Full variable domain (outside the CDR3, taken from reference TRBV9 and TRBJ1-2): DSGVTQTPKHLITATGQRVTLRCSPRSGDLSVYWYQQSLDQGLQFLIQYYNGEERAKGNILERFSAQQFPDLHSELNLSSLELGDSALYFCASSVVTGPSSSYGYTFGSGTRLTVV.

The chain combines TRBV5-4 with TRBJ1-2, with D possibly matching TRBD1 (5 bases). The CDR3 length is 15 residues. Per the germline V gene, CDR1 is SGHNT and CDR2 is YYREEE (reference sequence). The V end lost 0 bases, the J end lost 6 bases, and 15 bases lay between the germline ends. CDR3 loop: CASSLVAGTVNGYTF. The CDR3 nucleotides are TGTGCCAGCAGCTTGGTGGCGGGGACCGTAAATGGCTACACCTTC.

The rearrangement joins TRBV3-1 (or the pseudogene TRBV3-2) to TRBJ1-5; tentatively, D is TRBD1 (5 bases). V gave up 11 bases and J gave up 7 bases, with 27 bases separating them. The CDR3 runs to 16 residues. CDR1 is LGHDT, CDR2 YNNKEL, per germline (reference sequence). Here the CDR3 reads CASSQGAAGKFQPQHF. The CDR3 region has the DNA TGTGCCTCCAGCCAAGGCGCGGCAGGGAAGTTCCAGCCCCAGCATTTT.

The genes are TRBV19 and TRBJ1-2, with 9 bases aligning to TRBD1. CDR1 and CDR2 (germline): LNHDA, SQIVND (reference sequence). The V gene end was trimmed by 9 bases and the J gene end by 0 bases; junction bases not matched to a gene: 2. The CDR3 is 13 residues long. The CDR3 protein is CASRDRANYGYTF. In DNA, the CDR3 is TGTGCCAGCCGGGACAGGGCTAACTATGGCTACACCTTC.

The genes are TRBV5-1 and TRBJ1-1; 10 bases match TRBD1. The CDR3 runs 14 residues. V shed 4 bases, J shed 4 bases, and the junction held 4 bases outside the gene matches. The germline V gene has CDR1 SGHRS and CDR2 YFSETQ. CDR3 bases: TGCGCCAGCAGCCGGGACAGGGGTGCCACTGAAGCTTTCTTT. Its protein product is CASSRDRGATEAFF.

CDR3 region: CASSFRGRAGFNEQFF. For the CDR3, the DNA is TGTGCCAGCAGTTTTCGCGGGAGGGCCGGATTTAATGAGCAGTTCTTC. The chain has TRBV28 and TRBJ2-1, with TRBD2 matching 9 bases. Germline-derived CDR1 and CDR2 are MDHEN and SYDVKM. V shed 3 bases and J 7 bases; nucleotides not matched to a gene: 10. CDR3 length equals 16 residues.

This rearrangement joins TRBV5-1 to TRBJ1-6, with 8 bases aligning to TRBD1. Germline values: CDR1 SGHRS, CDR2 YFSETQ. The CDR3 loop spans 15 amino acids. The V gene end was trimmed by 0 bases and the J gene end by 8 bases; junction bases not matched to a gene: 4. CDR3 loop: CASSLGGQGYSPLHF. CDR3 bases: TGCGCCAGCAGCTTGGGAGGACAGGGATATTCACCCCTCCACTTT.

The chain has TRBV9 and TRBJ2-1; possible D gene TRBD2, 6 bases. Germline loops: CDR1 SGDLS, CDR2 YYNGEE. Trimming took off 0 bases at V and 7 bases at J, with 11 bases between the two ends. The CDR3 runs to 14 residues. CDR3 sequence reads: CASSVGGGTNEQFF. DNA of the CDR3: TGTGCCAGCAGCGTAGGCGGAGGGACTAATGAGCAGTTCTTC.

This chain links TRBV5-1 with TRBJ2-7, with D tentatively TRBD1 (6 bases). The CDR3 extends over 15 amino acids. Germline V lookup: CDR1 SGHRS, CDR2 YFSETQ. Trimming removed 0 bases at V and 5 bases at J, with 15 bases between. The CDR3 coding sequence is TGCGCCAGCAGCTTGGATTGGACAGAAGGCGACGAGCAGTACTTC. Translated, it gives CASSLDWTEGDEQYF.

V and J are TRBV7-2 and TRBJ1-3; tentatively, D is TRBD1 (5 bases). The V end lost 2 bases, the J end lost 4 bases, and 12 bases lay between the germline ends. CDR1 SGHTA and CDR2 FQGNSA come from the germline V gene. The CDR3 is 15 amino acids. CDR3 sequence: CASSLQRGSGNTIYF. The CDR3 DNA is TGTGCCAGCAGCTTACAGCGGGGGAGCGGAAACACCATATATTTT.

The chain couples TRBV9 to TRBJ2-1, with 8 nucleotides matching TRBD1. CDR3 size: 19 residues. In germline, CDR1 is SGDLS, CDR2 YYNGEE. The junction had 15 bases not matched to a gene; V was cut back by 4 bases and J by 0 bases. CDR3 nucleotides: TGTGCCAGCAGCACTCCCGGGACAGGCCCTTCGAGCTCCTACAATGAGCAGTTCTTC. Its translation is CASSTPGTGPSSSYNEQFF. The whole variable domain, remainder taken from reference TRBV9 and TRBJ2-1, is DSGVTQTPKHLITATGQRVTLRCSPRSGDLSVYWYQQSLDQGLQFLIQYYNGEERAKGNILERFSAQQFPDLHSELNLSSLELGDSALYFCASSTPGTGPSSSYNEQFFGPGTRLTVL.